This entry concerns a single T cell receptor (beta chain). Its target is unknown. The sample originates from a study of T cells after yellow fever vaccination. About the research overall: Low-cell-number fractions were prepared with SMART-Seq v4 Ultra Low Input.

Study-wide findings and caveats: Subsequent to the booster, the majority of primary-vaccination clones reappeared (around 96% CD4, 88% CD8). A small share of clonotypes appeared in both CD4 and CD8 compartments.

Generation of TCR cDNA used 5'RACE template switching (which added a universal primer site and UMIs). Using its own MiXCR run on the 5' RACE reads, TCRdb lists one record per CDR3 protein. This table has 450,000 to 650,000 distinct CDR3 sequences, less than 25% appearing once. CDR1 is MNHNY and CDR2 is SVGAGI in the germline V gene (reference sequence). This CDR3 region has 13 residues. Trimming shortened V by 8 bases and J by 7 bases, and 14 bases separated the two germline ends. The clonotype was recovered from a man between 18 and 29 years old who received the YFV17D yellow fever vaccine. This chain joins TRBV6-6 and TRBJ2-2; possibly TRBD2 for D (7 bases). Specimen: PBMCs, collected more than 20 days after the first yellow fever vaccination. CDR3 sequence reads: CASERGEGGELFF. The CDR3 DNA is TGTGCCAGCGAGAGGGGGGAGGGCGGGGAGCTGTTTTTT.